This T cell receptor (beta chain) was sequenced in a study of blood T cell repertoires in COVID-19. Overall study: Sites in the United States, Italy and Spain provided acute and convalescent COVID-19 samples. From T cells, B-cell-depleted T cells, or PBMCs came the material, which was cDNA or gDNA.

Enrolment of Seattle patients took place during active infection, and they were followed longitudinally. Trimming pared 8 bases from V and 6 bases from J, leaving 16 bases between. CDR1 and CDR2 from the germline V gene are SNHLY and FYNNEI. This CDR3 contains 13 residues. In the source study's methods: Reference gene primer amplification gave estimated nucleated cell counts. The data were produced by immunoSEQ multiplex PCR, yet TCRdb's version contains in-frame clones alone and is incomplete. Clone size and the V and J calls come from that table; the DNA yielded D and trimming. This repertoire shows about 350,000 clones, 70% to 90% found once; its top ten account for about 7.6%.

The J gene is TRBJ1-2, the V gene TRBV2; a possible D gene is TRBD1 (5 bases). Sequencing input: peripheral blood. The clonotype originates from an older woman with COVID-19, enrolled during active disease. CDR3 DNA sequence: TGTGCCAGCTGCGGGGCGGGGACCGATGGCTACACCTTC. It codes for CASCGAGTDGYTF.